These 15 T cell receptor beta chains share one sample of origin, sequenced in a study of T-cell memory formation after mild COVID-19. TCRdb re-analysed the 5' RACE reads in MiXCR, keeping a single row per CDR3 protein. The sample shows 250,000 to 300,000 distinct CDR3 sequences, around 17% of them seen only once. Sequencing input: PBMCs or a T cell subset sorted from them (not recorded which). The receptors here all came from a man between 18 and 29 years old who had mild COVID-19 (a few samples of this study predate the infection). Cell type and time point are not known.

This clonotype was seen only a few times. The chain carries TRBV5-1 and TRBJ1-6; unclear D gene. CDR3 length: 14 residues. Trimming took off 0 bases at V and 7 bases at J, with 8 bases between the two ends. Germline lookup yields CDR1 SGHRS and CDR2 YFSETQ. The CDR3 DNA reads TGCGCCAGCAGCTTGGGGTTGGGAAATTCACCCCTCCACTTT. It is translated as CASSLGLGNSPLHF.

This clonotype turned up a few times. The rearrangement uses TRBV21-1 and TRBJ2-7; TRBD1 was called by the table and not checked on the DNA. TRBV21-1 is assigned pseudogene status. The CDR3 has 12 amino acids. In nucleotides, the CDR3 is TGTGCCAGCAGTAACAGGGGGCTCAAGCAGTACTTC. It is translated as CASSNRGLKQYF.

J is TRBJ1-2 and V is TRBV7-4, with unresolved D. CDR3 length equals 13 residues. Per the germline V gene, CDR1 is SGHVT and CDR2 is SQSDAQ. The V end lost 2 bases, the J end lost 0 bases, and 4 bases lay between the germline ends. Written as DNA, the CDR3 is TGTGCCAGCAGCTTACGCCCTAACTATGGCTACACCTTC. As protein: CASSLRPNYGYTF. Supplemented by reference TRBV7-4 and TRBJ1-2, the full variable domain reads GAGVSQSPRYKVAKRGRDVALRCDSISGHVTLYWYRQTLGQGSEVLTYSQSDAQRDKSGRPSGRFSAERPERSVSTLKIQRTEQGDSAVYLCASSLRPNYGYTFGSGTRLTVV.

The CDR3 DNA is TGCGCCAGCAGCTTCGACAGGGCCGGTGGAGAGACCCAGTACTTC. Its protein product is CASSFDRAGGETQYF. The chain has TRBV5-1 and TRBJ2-5, with 7 bases aligning to TRBD1. The CDR3 has 15 residues. Germline-derived CDR1 and CDR2 are SGHRS and YFSETQ. Unmatched junction bases numbered 8, after V lost 2 bases and J lost 4 bases. Full variable domain (outside the CDR3, taken from reference TRBV5-1 and TRBJ2-5): KAGVTQTPRYLIKTRGQQVTLSCSPISGHRSVSWYQQTPGQGLQFLFEYFSETQRNKGNFPGRFSGRQFSNSRSEMNVSTLELGDSALYLCASSFDRAGGETQYFGPGTRLLVL.

The rearrangement uses TRBV7-8 and TRBJ2-2, with D perhaps TRBD1 (6 bases). Germline-derived CDR1 and CDR2 are SGHVS and FQNEAQ. The CDR3 sequence is 14 residues long. Trimming pared 5 bases from V and 7 bases from J, leaving 14 bases between. CDR3 nucleotides: TGTGCCAGCAGCGCCTACAGGGCCTTCGGGGAGCTGTTTTTT. Its translation is CASSAYRAFGELFF.

This clonotype came up many times. The V call is TRBV5-1, the J call TRBJ2-2, with D hard to call. This CDR3 has 14 amino acids. Trimming stripped 2 bases from V and 4 bases from J, with 9 bases between. Germline CDR1 is SGHRS and CDR2 is YFSETQ. CDR3 bases: TGCGCCAGCAGCTTTGTAGGAACCACCGGGGAGCTGTTTTTT. Its translation is CASSFVGTTGELFF.

There are a few counts of this clonotype. The rearrangement joins TRBV3-1 to TRBJ2-4, with D uncertain. Germline CDR1 LGHDT, CDR2 YNNKEL (reference sequence). CDR3 length: 15 amino acids. V shed 0 bases and J shed 0 bases, with 6 bases lying between them. CDR3 amino acids: CASSQEWLAKNIQYF. CDR3 nucleotide sequence: TGTGCCAGCAGCCAAGAATGGCTAGCCAAAAACATTCAGTACTTC.

The V and J genes are TRBV12-3 or TRBV12-4 and TRBJ1-4, with 12 bases that match TRBD1. Trimming removed 7 bases from V and 5 bases from J; junction bases left unmatched: 23. This CDR3 has 21 amino acids. The CDR3 loop is CASTLPPRDRGRSVANEKLFF. The CDR3 bases are TGTGCCAGCACCCTTCCTCCCCGGGACAGGGGGCGTTCGGTCGCAAATGAAAAACTGTTTTTT.

The genes are TRBV6-1 and TRBJ1-3; D might be TRBD1 (5 bases). V was cut by 3 bases and J by 2 bases, with 11 bases left in between. This CDR3 has 15 residues. Germline values: CDR1 MNHNS, CDR2 SASEGT. The CDR3 coding sequence is TGTGCCAGCAGTGACCCAGTGGGGGCTGGAAACACCATATATTTT. Translating it yields CASSDPVGAGNTIYF.

The genes are TRBV5-1 and TRBJ1-2, with TRBD1 identical over 8 bases. V lost 0 bases to trimming and J lost 6 bases; unmatched junction nucleotides: 4. The germline V gene has CDR1 SGHRS and CDR2 YFSETQ. The CDR3 extends over 14 amino acids. The CDR3 coding sequence is TGCGCCAGCAGCTTGGCCGGGACAGGAAATGGCTACACCTTC. Protein sequence: CASSLAGTGNGYTF.

This clonotype was recorded a few times. V is TRBV10-3 and J is TRBJ1-6; no clear D. The V gene's germline CDR1 is ENHRY and CDR2 SYGVKD. The CDR3 is 13 residues long. Trimming pared 2 bases from V and 7 bases from J, leaving 6 bases between. CDR3 amino acids: CAISEVSNSPLHF. Written as DNA, the CDR3 is TGTGCCATCAGTGAGGTGTCCAATTCACCCCTCCACTTT.

V usage is TRBV9 and J usage is TRBJ1-6, with 8 nucleotides matching TRBD1. Germline CDR1 reads SGDLS; CDR2 reads YYNGEE. The CDR3 runs to 14 residues. J lost 9 bases, V lost 6 bases, and 8 bases had no gene match. The CDR3 DNA is TGTGCCAGCACAAGAGGACAGGGTGTTTCACCCCTCCACTTT. Translation gives CASTRGQGVSPLHF.

This chain uses TRBV4-1 with TRBJ2-3, with 7 nucleotides matching TRBD2. Losses at the gene ends were 3 bases for V and 2 bases for J; bases not matched to a gene: 5. The CDR3 runs 15 residues. CDR1 is MGHRA, CDR2 YSYEKL, per germline. The CDR3 sequence: CASSQTSYPTDTQYF. Here the CDR3 DNA reads TGCGCCAGCAGCCAGACTAGCTATCCCACAGATACGCAGTATTTT.

This clonotype was picked up a small number of times. The rearrangement uses TRBV3-1 and TRBJ1-1; D remains unclear. Germline V gene sequence: CDR1 LGHDT, CDR2 YNNKEL (reference sequence). Trimming took off 0 bases at V and 4 bases at J, with 9 bases between the two ends. CDR3 length equals 14 residues. As DNA, the CDR3 is TGTGCCAGCAGCCAAGATACGTGGGGCACTGAAGCTTTCTTT. It specifies CASSQDTWGTEAFF.

This clonotype was counted between two and nine times. The chain carries TRBV27 and TRBJ1-1; possibly TRBD1 for D (5 bases). Trimming pared 6 bases from V and 7 bases from J, leaving 12 bases between. Germline CDR1 reads MNHEY; CDR2 reads SMNVEV (reference sequence). The CDR3 runs 12 residues. In DNA form, the CDR3 reads TGTGCCAGCAGGGGATGGGGCGGTGAAGCTTTCTTT. Residues: CASRGWGGEAFF.